Below, 3 T cell receptor beta chains from the same sample are listed, as sequenced in a study of spatial heterogeneity in lung cancer. Time point denoted: blood at routine non-recurrence follow-up after resection. Unsorted samples of tumor, nontumor lung or frozen PBMC had their whole RNA sequenced. TCRdb analysed the 5' RACE reads with MiXCR anew, one entry per CDR3 protein. The table lists 50,000 to 60,000 distinct CDR3 sequences, roughly 7% of them singletons, with roughly 35% in the top ten. Sequencing used PBMCs, obtained at follow-up. The receptors stem from a female donor with early-stage non-small cell lung cancer.

The gene calls are TRBV27 and TRBJ2-5, with 7 bases that match TRBD1. Looked up from germline, CDR1 is MNHEY and CDR2 is SMNVEV (reference sequence). V lost 5 bases, J lost 1 base, and 7 bases stayed unmatched. The CDR3 has 15 residues. In DNA, the CDR3 is TGTGCCAGCAGTAAAGGACAGGAGTTCCAAGAGACCCAGTACTTC. This sequence encodes CASSKGQEFQETQYF.

DNA for the CDR3: TGTGCCAGCAGCCCGGGACTCCTGAGCGAGCAGTACTTC. Encoded protein: CASSPGLLSEQYF. The chain has TRBV7-9 and TRBJ2-7; TRBD2 might be the D (6 bases). The CDR3 loop spans 13 amino acids. Trimming took 5 bases from V and 6 from J, leaving 14 bases between them. The germline V gene has CDR1 SEHNR and CDR2 FQNEAQ (reference sequence).

This clonotype showed up many times. This rearrangement joins TRBV7-8 to TRBJ2-3; TRBD2 aligns across 9 bases. This CDR3 spans 17 amino acids. V shed 2 bases, J shed 0 bases, and the junction held 6 bases outside the gene matches. Germline CDR1 SGHVS, CDR2 FQNEAQ. CDR3 protein: CASSLFLAGLSTDTQYF. CDR3 sequence (DNA): TGTGCCAGCAGCTTATTTCTAGCGGGGTTAAGCACAGATACGCAGTATTTT.